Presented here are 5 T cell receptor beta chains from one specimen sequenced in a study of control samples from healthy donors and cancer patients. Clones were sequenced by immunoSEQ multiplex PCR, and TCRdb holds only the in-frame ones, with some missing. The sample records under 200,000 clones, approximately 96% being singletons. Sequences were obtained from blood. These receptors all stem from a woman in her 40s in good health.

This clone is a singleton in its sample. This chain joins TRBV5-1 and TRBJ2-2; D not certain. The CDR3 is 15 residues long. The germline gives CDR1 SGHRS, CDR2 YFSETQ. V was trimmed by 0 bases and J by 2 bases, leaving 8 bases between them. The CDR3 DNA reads TGCGCCAGCAGCTTGGATGCCAGTAACACCGGGGAGCTGTTTTTT. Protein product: CASSLDASNTGELFF.

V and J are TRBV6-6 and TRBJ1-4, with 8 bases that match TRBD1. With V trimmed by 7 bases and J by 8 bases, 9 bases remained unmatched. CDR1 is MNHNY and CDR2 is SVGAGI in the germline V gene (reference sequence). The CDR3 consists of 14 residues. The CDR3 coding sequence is TGTGCCAGCACCGAAGTTCCAGGGGGCGAAAAACTGTTTTTT. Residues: CASTEVPGGEKLFF.

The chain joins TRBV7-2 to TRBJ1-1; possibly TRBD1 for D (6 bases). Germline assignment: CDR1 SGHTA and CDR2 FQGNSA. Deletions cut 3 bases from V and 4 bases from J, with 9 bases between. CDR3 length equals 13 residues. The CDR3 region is CASSLGASTEAFF. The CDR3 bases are TGTGCCAGCAGCTTGGGGGCTAGCACTGAAGCTTTCTTT. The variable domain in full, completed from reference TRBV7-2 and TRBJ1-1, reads GAGVSQSPSNKVTEKGKDVELRCDPISGHTALYWYRQSLGQGLEFLIYFQGNSAPDKSGLPSDRFSAERTGGSVSTLTIQRTQQEDSAVYLCASSLGASTEAFFGQGTRLTVV.

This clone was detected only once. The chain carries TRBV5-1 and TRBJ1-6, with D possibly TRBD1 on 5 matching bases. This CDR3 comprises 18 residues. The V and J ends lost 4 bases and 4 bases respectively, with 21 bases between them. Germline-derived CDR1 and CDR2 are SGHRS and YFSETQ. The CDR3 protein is CASSLGTDGRTYNSPLHF. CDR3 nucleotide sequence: TGCGCCAGCAGCCTAGGGACGGACGGGCGAACTTATAATTCACCCCTCCACTTT.

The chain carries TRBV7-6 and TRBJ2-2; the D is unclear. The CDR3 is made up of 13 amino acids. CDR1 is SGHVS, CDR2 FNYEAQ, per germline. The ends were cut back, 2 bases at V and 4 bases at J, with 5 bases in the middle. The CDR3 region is CASSLNPTGELFF. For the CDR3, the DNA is TGTGCCAGCAGCTTAAACCCCACCGGGGAGCTGTTTTTT. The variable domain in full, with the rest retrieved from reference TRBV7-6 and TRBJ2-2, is GAGVSQSPRYKVTKRGQDVALRCDPISGHVSLYWYRQALGQGPEFLTYFNYEAQQDKSGLPNDRFSAERPEGSISTLTIQRTEQRDSAMYRCASSLNPTGELFFGEGSRLTVL.